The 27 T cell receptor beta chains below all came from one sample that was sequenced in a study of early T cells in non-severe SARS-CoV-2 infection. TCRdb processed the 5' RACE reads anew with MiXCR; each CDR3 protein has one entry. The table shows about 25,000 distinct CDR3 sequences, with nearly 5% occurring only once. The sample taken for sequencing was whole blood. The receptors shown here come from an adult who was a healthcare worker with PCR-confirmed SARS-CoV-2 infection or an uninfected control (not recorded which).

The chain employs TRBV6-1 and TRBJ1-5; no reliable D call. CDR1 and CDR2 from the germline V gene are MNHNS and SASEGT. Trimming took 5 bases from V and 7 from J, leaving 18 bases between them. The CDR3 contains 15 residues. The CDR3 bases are TGTGCCAGCAGTCTCAAGTCAGGACTTTGGCAGCCCCAGCATTTT. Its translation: CASSLKSGLWQPQHF.

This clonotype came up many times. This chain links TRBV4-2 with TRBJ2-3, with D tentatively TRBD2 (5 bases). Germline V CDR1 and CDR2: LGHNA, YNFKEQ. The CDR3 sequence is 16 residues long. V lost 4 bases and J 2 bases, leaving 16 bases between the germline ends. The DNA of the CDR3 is TGTGCCAGCAGCCCCCAGCCGGGGTCCAACACAGATACGCAGTATTTT. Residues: CASSPQPGSNTDTQYF.

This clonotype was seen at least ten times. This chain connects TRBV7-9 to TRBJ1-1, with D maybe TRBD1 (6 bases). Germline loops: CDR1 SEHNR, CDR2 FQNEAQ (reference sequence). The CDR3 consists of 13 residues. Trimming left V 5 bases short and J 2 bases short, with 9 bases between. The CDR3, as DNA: TGTGCCAGCAGCCCGACAGGAAACACTGAAGCTTTCTTT. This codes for CASSPTGNTEAFF.

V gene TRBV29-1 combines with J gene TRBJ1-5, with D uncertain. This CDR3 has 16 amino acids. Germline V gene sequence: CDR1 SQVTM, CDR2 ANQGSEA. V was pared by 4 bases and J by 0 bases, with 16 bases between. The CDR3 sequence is CSVVRPGLSSNQPQHF. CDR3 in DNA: TGCAGCGTTGTTCGCCCCGGACTCAGTAGCAATCAGCCCCAGCATTTT.

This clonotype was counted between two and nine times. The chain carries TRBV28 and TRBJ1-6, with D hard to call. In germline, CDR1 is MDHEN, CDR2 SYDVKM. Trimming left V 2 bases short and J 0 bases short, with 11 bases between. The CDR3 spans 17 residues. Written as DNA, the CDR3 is TGTGCCAGCAGTTTAGTTCGGGCCAGCTCCTATAATTCACCCCTCCACTTT. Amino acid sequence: CASSLVRASSYNSPLHF. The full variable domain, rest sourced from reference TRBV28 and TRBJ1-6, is DVKVTQSSRYLVKRTGEKVFLECVQDMDHENMFWYRQDPGLGLRLIYFSYDVKMKEKGDIPEGYSVSREKKERFSLILESASTNQTSMYLCASSLVRASSYNSPLHFGNGTRLTVT.

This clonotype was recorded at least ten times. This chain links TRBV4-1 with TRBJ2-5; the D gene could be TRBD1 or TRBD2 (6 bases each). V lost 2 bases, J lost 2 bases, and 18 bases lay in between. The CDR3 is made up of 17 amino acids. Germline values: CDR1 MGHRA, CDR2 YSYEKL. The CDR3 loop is CASSQFPGADPQETQYF. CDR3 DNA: TGCGCCAGCAGCCAATTCCCGGGGGCGGACCCTCAAGAGACCCAGTACTTC.

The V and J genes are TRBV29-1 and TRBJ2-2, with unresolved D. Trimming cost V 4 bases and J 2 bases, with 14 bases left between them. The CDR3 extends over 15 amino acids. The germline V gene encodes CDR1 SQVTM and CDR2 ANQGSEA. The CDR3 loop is CSVVLGQTNTGELFF. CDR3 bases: TGCAGCGTTGTCCTTGGCCAGACAAACACCGGGGAGCTGTTTTTT.

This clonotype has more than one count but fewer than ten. CDR3: CASSLAERVLYGYTF. CDR3 DNA sequence: TGTGCCAGCAGCTTGGCCGAGAGGGTGCTCTATGGCTACACCTTC. This chain connects TRBV5-4 to TRBJ1-2; no clear D gene. V lost 0 bases to trimming and J lost 4 bases, with 13 bases between them. This CDR3 has 15 amino acids. Germline V lookup: CDR1 SGHNT, CDR2 YYREEE (reference sequence).

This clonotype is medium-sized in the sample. DNA for the CDR3: TGTGCCAGCAGTTTCATCAGGGAGAACTCTGGGGCCAACGTCCTGACTTTC. The encoded protein is CASSFIRENSGANVLTF. The chain links TRBV28 to TRBJ2-6; tentatively, D is TRBD1 or TRBD2 (5 bases each). The CDR3 consists of 17 residues. Trimming took off 3 bases at V and 0 bases at J, with 12 bases between the two ends. Germline assignment: CDR1 MDHEN and CDR2 SYDVKM.

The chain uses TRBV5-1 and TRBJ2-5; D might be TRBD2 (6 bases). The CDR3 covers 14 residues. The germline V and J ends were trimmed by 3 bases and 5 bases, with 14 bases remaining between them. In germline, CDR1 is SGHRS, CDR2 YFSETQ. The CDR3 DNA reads TGCGCCAGCAGCTCGGTCGCGGGGTTTGAGACCCAGTACTTC. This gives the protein CASSSVAGFETQYF.

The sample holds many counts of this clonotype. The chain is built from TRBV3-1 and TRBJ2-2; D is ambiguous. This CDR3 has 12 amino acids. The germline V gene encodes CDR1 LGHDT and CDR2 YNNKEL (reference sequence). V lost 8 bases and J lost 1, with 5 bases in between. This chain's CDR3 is CASGRNTGELFF. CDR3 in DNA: TGTGCCAGCGGGCGGAACACCGGGGAGCTGTTTTTT.

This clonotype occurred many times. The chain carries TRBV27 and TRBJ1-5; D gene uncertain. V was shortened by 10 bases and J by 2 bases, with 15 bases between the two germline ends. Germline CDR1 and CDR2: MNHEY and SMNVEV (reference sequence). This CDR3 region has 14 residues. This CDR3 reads CATKGGSGNQPQHF. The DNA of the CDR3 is TGTGCCACTAAGGGCGGATCAGGCAATCAGCCCCAGCATTTT.

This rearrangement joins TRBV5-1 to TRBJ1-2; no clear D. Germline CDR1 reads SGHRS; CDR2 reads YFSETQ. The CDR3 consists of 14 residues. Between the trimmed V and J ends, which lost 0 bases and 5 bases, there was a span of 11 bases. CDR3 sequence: CASSLVTAEYGYTF. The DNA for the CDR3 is TGCGCCAGCAGCTTGGTTACAGCAGAATATGGCTACACCTTC.

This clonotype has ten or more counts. The CDR3 reads CASSRTERSYEQYF. CDR3 DNA: TGCGCCAGCAGCCGGACCGAGCGATCCTACGAGCAGTACTTC. The J gene is TRBJ2-7, the V gene TRBV5-1; D call uncertain. Deletions cut 4 bases from V and 1 base from J, with 12 bases between. This CDR3 region has 14 residues. Germline V lookup: CDR1 SGHRS, CDR2 YFSETQ.

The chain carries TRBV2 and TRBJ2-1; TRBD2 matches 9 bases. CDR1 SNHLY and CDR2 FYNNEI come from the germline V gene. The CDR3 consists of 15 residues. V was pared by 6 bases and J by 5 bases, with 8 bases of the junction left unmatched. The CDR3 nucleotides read TGTGCCAGCAGCGCTAGCGGGACCTTTGACAATGAGCAGTTCTTC. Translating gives CASSASGTFDNEQFF.

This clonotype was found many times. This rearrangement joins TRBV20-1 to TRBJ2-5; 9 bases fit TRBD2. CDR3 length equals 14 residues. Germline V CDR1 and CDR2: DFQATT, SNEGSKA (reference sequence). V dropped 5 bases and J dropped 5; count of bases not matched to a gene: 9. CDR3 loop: CSAPLAGARETQYF. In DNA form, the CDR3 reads TGCAGTGCTCCCTTAGCGGGAGCCAGGGAGACCCAGTACTTC.

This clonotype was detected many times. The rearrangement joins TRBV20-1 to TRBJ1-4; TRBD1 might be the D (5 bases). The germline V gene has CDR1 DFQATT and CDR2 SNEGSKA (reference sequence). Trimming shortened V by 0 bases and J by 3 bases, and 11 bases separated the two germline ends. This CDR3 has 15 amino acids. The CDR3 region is CSAREEGAANEKLFF. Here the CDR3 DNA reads TGCAGTGCTAGAGAGGAAGGGGCTGCTAATGAAAAACTGTTTTTT.

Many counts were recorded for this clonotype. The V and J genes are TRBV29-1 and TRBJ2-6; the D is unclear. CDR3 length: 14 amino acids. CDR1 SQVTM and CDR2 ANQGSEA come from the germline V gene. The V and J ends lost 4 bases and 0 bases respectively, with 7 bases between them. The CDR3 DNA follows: TGCAGCGTTGGAGAACGCTCTGGGGCCAACGTCCTGACTTTC. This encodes CSVGERSGANVLTF.

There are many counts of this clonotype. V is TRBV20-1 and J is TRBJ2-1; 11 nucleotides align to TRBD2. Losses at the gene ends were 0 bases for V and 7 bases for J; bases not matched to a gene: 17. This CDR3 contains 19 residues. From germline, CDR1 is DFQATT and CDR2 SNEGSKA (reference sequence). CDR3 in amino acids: CSARDRGGGLAGVRNEQFF. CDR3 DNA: TGCAGTGCTAGAGATAGGGGGGGAGGACTAGCGGGTGTTAGGAATGAGCAGTTCTTC.

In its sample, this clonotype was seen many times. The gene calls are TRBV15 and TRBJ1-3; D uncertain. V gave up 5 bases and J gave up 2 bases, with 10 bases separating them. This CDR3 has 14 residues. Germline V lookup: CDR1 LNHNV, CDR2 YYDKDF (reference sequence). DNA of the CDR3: TGTGCCACCAGCCAAGGAGGGACTGGAAACACCATATATTTT. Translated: CATSQGGTGNTIYF.

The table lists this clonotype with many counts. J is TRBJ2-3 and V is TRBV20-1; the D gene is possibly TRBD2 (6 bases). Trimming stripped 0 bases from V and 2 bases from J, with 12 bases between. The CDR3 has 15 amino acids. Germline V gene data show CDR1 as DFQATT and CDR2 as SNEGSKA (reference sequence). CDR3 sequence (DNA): TGCAGTGCTAGAGATGAGGGCGGGGACACAGATACGCAGTATTTT. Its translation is CSARDEGGDTDTQYF.

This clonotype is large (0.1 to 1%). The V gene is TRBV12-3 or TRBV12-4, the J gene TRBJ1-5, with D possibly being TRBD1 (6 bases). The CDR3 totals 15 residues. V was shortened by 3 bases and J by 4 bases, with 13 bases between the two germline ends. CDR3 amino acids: CASSFGGRWNQPQHF. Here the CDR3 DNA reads TGTGCCAGCAGTTTCGGGGGGCGCTGGAATCAGCCCCAGCATTTT.

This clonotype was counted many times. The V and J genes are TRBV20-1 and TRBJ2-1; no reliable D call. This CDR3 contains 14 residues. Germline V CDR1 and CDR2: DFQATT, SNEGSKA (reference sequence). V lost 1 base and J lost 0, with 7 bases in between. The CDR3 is CSARGWSSYNEQFF. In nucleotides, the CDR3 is TGCAGTGCTAGAGGCTGGAGCTCCTACAATGAGCAGTTCTTC.

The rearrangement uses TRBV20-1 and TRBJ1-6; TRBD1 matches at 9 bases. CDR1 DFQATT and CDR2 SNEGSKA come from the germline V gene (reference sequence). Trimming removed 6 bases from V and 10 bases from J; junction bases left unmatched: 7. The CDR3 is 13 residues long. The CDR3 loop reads CSAGDRVNSPLHF. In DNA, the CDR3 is TGCAGTGCCGGGGACAGGGTTAACTCACCCCTCCACTTT.

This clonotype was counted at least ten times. The CDR3 sequence is CASSLLGGNEQFF. DNA of the CDR3: TGTGCCAGCAGTCTACTAGGGGGGAATGAGCAGTTCTTC. This chain links TRBV2 with TRBJ2-1; D assignment may be TRBD1 or TRBD2 (6 bases each). Germline values: CDR1 SNHLY, CDR2 FYNNEI. V lost 5 bases and J lost 7, with 12 bases in between. This CDR3 is built from 13 residues.

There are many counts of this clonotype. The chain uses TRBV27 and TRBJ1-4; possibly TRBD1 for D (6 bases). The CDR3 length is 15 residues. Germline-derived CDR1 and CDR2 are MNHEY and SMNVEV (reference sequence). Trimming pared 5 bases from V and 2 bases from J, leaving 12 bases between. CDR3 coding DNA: TGTGCCAGCAGTCCCGGGGGCAGTACTAATGAAAAACTGTTTTTT. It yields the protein CASSPGGSTNEKLFF. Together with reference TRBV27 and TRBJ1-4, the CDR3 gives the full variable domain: EAQVTQNPRYLITVTGKKLTVTCSQNMNHEYMSWYRQDPGLGLRQIYYSMNVEVTDKGDVPEGYKVSRKEKRNFPLILESPSPNQTSLYFCASSPGGSTNEKLFFGSGTQLSVL.

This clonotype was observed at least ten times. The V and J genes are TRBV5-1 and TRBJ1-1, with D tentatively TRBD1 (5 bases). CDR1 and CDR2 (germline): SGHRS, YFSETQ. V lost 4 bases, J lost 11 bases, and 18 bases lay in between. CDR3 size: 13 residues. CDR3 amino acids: CASSGGAPLSAFF. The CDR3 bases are TGCGCCAGCAGCGGCGGGGCCCCCCTATCGGCTTTCTTT.